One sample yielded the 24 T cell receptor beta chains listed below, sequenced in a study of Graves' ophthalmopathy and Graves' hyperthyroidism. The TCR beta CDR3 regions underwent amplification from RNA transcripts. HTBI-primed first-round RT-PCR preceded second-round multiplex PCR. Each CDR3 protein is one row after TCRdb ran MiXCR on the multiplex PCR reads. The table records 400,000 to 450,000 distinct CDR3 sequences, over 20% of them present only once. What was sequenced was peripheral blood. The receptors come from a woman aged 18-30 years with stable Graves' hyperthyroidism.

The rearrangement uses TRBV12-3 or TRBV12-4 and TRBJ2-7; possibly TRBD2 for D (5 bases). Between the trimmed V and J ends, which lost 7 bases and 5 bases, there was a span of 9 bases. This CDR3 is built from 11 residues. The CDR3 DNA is TGTGCCAGCACCCGGGGTAACGAGCAGTACTTC. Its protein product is CASTRGNEQYF.

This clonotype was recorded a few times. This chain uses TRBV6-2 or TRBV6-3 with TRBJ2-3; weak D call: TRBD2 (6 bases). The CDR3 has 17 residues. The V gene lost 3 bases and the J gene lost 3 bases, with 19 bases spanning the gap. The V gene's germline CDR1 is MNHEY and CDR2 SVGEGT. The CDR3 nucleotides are TGTGCCAGCAGTTATATTCAAGGCGGGAAAGGTACAGATACGCAGTATTTT. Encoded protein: CASSYIQGGKGTDTQYF.

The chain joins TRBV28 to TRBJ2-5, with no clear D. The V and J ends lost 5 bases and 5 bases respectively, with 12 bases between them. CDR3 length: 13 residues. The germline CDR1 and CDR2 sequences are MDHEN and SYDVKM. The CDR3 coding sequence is TGTGCCAGCAGTAAGTTCCTCCAGGAGACCCAGTACTTC. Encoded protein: CASSKFLQETQYF.

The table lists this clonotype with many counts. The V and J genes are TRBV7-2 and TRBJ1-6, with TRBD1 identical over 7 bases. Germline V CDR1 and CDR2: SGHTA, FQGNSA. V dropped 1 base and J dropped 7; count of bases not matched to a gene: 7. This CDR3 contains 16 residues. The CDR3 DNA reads TGTGCCAGCAGCTTAGACCCGACAGGGAGAAATTCACCCCTCCACTTT. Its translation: CASSLDPTGRNSPLHF. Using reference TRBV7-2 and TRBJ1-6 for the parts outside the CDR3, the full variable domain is GAGVSQSPSNKVTEKGKDVELRCDPISGHTALYWYRQSLGQGLEFLIYFQGNSAPDKSGLPSDRFSAERTGGSVSTLTIQRTQQEDSAVYLCASSLDPTGRNSPLHFGNGTRLTVT.

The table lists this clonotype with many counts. The CDR3 coding sequence is TGTGCCAGCAGTGACCACGAGCAGTACTTC. As protein: CASSDHEQYF. The chain couples TRBV2 to TRBJ2-7; D not certain. The CDR3 runs to 10 residues. Trimming pared 3 bases from V and 5 bases from J, leaving 2 bases between. CDR1 is SNHLY and CDR2 is FYNNEI in the germline V gene.

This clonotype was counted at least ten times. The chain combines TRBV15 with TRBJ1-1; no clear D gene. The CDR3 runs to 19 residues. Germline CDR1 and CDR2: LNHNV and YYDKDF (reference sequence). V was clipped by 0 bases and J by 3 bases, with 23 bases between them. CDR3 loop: CATSRDIFVLQVGDTEAFF. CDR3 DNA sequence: TGTGCCACCAGCAGAGATATTTTTGTTCTCCAGGTTGGCGACACTGAAGCTTTCTTT.

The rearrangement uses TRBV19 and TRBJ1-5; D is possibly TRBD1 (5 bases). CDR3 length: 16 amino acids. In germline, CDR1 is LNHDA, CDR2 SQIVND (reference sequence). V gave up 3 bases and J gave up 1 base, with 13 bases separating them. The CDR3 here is CASSMLGAVSNQPQHF. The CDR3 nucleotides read TGTGCCAGTAGTATGTTAGGGGCGGTGAGCAATCAGCCCCAGCATTTT.

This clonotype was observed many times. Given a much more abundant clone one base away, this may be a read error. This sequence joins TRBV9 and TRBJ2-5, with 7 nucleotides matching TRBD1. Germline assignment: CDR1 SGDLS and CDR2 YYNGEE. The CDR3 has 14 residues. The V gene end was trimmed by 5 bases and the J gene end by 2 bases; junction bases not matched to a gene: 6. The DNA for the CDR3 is TGTGCCAGCAGTTTGGGACAGTGGCAAGAGACCCAGTACTTC. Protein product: CASSLGQWQETQYF. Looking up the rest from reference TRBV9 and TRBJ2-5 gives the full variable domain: DSGVTQTPKHLITATGQRVTLRCSPRSGDLSVYWYQQSLDQGLQFLIQYYNGEERAKGNILERFSAQQFPDLHSELNLSSLELGDSALYFCASSLGQWQETQYFGPGTRLLVL.

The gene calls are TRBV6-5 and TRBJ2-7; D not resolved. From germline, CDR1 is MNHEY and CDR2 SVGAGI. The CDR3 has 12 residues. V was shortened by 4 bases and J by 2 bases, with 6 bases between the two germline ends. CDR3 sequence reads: CASSSWAYEQYF. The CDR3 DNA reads TGTGCCAGCAGTTCGTGGGCCTACGAGCAGTACTTC.

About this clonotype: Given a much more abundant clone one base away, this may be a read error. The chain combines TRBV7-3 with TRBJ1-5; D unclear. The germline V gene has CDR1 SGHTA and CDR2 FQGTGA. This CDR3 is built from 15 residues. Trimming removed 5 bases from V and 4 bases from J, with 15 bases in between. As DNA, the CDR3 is TGTGCCAGCAGCCGCGGGATAGCCTCAAATCAGCCCCAGCATTTT. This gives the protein CASSRGIASNQPQHF.

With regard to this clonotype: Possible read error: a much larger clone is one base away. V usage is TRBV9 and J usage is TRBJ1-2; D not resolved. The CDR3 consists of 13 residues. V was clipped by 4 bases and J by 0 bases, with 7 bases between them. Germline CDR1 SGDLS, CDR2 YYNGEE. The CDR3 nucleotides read TGTGCCAGCAGCCCCACAACTAACTATGGCTACACCTTC. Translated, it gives CASSPTTNYGYTF.

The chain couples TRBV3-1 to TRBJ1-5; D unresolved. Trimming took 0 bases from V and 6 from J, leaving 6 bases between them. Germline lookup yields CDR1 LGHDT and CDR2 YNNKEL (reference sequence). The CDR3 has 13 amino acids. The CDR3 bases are TGTGCCAGCAGCCAAGATGATGGTCAGCCCCAGCATTTT. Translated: CASSQDDGQPQHF.

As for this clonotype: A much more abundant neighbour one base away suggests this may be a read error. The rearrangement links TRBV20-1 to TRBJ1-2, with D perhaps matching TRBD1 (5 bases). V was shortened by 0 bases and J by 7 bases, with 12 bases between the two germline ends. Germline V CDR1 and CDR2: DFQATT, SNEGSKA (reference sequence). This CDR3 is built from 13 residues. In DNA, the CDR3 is TGCAGTGCTAGAGAGCGCGCAGGGTTTGGCTACACCTTC. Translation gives CSARERAGFGYTF.

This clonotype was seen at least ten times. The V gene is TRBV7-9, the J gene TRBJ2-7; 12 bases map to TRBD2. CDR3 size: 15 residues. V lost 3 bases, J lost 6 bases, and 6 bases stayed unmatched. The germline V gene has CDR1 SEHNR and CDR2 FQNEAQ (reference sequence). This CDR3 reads CASSLTSGRLLEQYF. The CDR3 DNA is TGTGCCAGCAGCTTGACTAGCGGGAGATTACTCGAGCAGTACTTC.

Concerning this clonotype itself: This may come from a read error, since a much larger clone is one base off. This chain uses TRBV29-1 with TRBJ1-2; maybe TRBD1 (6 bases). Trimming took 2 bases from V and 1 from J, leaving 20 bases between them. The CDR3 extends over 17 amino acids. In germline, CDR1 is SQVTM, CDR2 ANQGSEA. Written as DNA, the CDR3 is TGCAGCGTTGAATGGATGGGAGGGGGTTCGTTTAACTATGGCTACACCTTC. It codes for CSVEWMGGGSFNYGYTF. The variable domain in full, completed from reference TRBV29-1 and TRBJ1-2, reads SAVISQKPSRDICQRGTSLTIQCQVDSQVTMMFWYRQQPGQSLTLIATANQGSEATYESGFVIDKFPISRPNLTFSTLTVSNMSPEDSSIYLCSVEWMGGGSFNYGYTFGSGTRLTVV.

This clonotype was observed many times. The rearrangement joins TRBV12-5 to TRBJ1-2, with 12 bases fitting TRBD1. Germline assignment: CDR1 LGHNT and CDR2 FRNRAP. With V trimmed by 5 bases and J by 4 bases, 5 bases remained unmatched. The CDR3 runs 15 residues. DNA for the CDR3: TGTGCTAGTGGTGGGACAGGGGGCTGGGGCTATGGCTACACCTTC. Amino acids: CASGGTGGWGYGYTF.

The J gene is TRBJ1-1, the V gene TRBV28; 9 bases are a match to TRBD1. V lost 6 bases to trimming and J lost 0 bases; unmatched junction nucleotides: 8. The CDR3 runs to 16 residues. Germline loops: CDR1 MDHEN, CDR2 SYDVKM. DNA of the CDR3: TGTGCCAGCAGCAGCCGGGACAGGGAATTGAACACTGAAGCTTTCTTT. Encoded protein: CASSSRDRELNTEAFF.

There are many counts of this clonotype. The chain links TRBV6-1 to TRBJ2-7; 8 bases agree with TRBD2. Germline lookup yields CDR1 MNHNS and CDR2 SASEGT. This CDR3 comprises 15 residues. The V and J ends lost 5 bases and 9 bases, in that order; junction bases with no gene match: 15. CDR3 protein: CASSQKTSAPGVQYF. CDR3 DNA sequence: TGTGCCAGCAGTCAGAAGACTAGCGCTCCCGGCGTGCAGTACTTC.

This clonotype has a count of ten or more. The CDR3 DNA reads as TGTGCCAGCAGTGAAATATCGGGACAGGAGTTCTATGGCTACACCTTC. It codes for CASSEISGQEFYGYTF. This chain uses TRBV25-1 with TRBJ1-2; 8 positions match TRBD1. The trim removed 2 bases at V and 4 bases at J, leaving 9 bases unmatched. CDR1 MGHDK and CDR2 SYGVNS come from the germline V gene. This CDR3 is 16 amino acids long.

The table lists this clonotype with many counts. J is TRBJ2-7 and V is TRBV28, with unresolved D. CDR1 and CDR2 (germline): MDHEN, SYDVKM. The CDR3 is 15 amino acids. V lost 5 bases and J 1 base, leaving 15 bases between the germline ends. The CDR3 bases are TGTGCCAGCAGTCTGGGGTTTCCCCTGTCCTACGAGCAGTACTTC. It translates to CASSLGFPLSYEQYF.

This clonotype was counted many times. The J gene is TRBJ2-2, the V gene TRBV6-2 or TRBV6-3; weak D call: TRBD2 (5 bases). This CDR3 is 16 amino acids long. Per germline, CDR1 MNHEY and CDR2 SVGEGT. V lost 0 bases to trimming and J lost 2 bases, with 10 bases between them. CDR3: CASSYSQLANTGELFF. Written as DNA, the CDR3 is TGTGCCAGCAGTTACTCGCAGCTAGCCAACACCGGGGAGCTGTTTTTT.

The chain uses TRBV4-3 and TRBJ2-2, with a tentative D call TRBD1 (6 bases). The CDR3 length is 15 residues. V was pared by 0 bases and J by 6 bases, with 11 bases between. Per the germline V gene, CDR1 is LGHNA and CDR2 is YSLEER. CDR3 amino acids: CASSQDEGGSGELFF. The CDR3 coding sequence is TGCGCCAGCAGCCAAGATGAAGGGGGATCCGGGGAGCTGTTTTTT.

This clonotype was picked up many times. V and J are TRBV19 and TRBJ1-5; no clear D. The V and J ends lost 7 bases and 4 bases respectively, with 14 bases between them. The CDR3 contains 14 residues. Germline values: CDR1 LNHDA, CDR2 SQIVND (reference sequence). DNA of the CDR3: TGTGCCAGTAATATCGGGTACCGTAATCAGCCCCAGCATTTT. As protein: CASNIGYRNQPQHF.

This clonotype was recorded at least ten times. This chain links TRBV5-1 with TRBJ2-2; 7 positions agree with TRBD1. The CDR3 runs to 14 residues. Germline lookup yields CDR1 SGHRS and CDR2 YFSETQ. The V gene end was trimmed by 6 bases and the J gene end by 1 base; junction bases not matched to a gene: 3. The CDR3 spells CASTDRLNTGELFF. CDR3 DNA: TGCGCCAGCACGGACAGGCTGAACACCGGGGAGCTGTTTTTT.